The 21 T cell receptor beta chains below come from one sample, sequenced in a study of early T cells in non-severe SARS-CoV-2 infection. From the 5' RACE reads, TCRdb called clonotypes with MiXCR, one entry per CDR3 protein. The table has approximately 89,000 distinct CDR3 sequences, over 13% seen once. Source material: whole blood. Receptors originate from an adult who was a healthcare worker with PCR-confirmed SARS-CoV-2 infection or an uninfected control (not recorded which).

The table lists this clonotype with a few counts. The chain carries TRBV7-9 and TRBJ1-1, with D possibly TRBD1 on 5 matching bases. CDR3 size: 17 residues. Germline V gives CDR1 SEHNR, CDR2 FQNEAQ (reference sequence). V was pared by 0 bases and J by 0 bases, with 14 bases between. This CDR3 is CASSLAGWGSLNTEAFF. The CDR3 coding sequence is TGTGCCAGCAGCTTAGCGGGTTGGGGGTCCTTGAACACTGAAGCTTTCTTT.

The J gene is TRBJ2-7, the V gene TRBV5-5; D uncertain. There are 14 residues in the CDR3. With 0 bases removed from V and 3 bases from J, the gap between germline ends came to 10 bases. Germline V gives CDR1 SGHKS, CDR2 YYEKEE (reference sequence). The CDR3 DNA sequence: TGTGCCAGCAGCTTGGGCCACACCTTCTACGAGCAGTACTTC. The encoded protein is CASSLGHTFYEQYF.

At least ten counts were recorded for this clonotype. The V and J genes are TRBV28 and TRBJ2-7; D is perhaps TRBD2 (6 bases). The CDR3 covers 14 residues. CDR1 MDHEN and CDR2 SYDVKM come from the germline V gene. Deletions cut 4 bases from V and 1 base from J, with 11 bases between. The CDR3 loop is CASSYSGTSYEQYF. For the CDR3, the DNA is TGTGCCAGCAGTTATTCCGGGACTTCCTACGAGCAGTACTTC.

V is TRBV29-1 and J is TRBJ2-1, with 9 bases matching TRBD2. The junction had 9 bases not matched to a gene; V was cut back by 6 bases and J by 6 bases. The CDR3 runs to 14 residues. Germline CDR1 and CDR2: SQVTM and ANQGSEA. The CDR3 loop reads CSVATSGMGNEQFF. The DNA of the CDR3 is TGCAGCGTGGCGACTAGCGGAATGGGCAATGAGCAGTTCTTC.

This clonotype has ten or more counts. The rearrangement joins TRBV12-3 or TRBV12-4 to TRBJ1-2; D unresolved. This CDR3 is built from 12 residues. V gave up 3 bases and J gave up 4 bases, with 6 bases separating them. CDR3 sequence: CASSFSAYGYTF. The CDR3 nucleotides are TGTGCCAGCAGTTTCTCGGCCTATGGCTACACCTTC.

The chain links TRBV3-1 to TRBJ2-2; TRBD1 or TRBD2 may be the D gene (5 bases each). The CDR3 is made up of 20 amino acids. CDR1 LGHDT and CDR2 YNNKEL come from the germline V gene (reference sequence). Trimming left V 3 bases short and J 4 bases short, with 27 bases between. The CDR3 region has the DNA TGTGCCAGCAGCCATTTCGAGGGGCTAGTGGGAGTGTCAGGCACCGGGGAGCTGTTTTTT. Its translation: CASSHFEGLVGVSGTGELFF.

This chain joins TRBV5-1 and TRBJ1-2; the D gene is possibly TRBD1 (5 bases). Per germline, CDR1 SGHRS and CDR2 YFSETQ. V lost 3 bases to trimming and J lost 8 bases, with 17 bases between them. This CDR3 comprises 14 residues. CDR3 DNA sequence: TGCGCCAGCAGCTCGCCAGGCGGGACTCAAGGCTACACCTTC. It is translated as CASSSPGGTQGYTF.

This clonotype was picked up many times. The CDR3 DNA is TGCAGTGCTAGCAACAGGGGGCGAGTTGTAAGCGATGAGCAGTTCTTC. Amino acids: CSASNRGRVVSDEQFF. The chain is built from TRBV20-1 and TRBJ2-1, with 9 positions matching TRBD1. Germline CDR1 is DFQATT and CDR2 is SNEGSKA (reference sequence). The J segment lost 8 bases and the V segment lost 3 bases, leaving 14 bases of the junction unmatched. The CDR3 is 16 amino acids.

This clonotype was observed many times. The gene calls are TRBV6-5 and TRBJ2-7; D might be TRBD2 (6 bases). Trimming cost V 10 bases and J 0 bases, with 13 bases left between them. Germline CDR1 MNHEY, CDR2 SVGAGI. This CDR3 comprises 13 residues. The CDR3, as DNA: TGTGCCACCGGCCGGGGAGGCTCCTACGAGCAGTACTTC. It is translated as CATGRGGSYEQYF.

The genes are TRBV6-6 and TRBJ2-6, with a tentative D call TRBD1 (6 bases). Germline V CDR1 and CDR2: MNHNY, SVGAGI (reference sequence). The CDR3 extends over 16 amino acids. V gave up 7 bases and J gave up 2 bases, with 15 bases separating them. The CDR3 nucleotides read TGTGCCAGCATCCGTACCCCAGGGGCTGGGGCCAACGTCCTGACTTTC. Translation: CASIRTPGAGANVLTF.

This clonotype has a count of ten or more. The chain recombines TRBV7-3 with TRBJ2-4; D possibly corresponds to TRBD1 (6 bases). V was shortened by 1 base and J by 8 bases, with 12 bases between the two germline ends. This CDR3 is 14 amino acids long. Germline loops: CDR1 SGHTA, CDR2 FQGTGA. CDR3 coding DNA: TGTGCCAGCAGCTTAAGTGGCCCAGGGGACATTCAGTACTTC. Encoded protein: CASSLSGPGDIQYF. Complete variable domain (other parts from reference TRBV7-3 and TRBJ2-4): GAGVSQTPSNKVTEKGKYVELRCDPISGHTALYWYRQSLGQGPEFLIYFQGTGAADDSGLPNDRFFAVRPEGSVSTLKIQRTERGDSAVYLCASSLSGPGDIQYFGAGTRLSVL.

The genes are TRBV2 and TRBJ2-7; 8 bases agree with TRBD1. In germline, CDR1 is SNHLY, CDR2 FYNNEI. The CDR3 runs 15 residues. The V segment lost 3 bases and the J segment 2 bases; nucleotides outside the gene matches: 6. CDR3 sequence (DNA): TGTGCCAGCAGTGACCCGGGACAGGCCACCTACGAGCAGTACTTC. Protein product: CASSDPGQATYEQYF.

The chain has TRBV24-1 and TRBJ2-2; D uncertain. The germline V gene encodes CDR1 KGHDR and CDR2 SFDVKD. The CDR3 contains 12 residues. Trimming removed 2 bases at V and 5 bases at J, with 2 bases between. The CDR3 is CATSDYTGELFF. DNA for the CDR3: TGTGCCACCAGTGATTATACCGGGGAGCTGTTTTTT.

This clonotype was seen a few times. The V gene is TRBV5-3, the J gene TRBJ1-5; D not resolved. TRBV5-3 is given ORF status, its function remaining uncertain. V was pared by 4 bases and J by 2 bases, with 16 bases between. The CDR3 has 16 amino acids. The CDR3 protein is CARSPILRWGNQPQHF. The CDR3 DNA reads TGTGCCAGAAGCCCCATACTCCGGTGGGGCAATCAGCCCCAGCATTTT.

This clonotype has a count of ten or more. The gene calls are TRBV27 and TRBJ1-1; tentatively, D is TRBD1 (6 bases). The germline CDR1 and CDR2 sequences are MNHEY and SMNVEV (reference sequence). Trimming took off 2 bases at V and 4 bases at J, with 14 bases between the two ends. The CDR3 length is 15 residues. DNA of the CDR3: TGTGCCAGCAGTTTACGGGCCCCCAGGGGCACTGAAGCTTTCTTT. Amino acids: CASSLRAPRGTEAFF.

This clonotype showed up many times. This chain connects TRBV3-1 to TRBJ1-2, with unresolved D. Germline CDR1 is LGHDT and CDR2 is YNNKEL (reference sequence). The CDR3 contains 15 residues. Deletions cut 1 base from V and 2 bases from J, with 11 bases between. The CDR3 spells CASSQGPGLNYGYTF. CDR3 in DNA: TGTGCCAGCAGCCAAGGACCCGGACTGAACTATGGCTACACCTTC.

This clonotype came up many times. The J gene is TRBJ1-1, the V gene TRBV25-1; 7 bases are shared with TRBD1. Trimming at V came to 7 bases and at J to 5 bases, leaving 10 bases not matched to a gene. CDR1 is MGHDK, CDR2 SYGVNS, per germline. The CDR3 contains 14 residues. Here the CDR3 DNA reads TGTGCCAGCACCCAGGGGGGGGTAGCGACTGAAGCTTTCTTT. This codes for CASTQGGVATEAFF.

The CDR3 protein is CATRKGGARNEQFF. The DNA for the CDR3 is TGTGCCACCCGTAAGGGAGGGGCGAGGAATGAGCAGTTCTTC. The rearrangement links TRBV27 to TRBJ2-1; 7 bases align to TRBD2. V was pared by 10 bases and J by 7 bases, with 13 bases of the junction left unmatched. The length of the CDR3 is 14 residues. The V gene's germline CDR1 is MNHEY and CDR2 SMNVEV (reference sequence).

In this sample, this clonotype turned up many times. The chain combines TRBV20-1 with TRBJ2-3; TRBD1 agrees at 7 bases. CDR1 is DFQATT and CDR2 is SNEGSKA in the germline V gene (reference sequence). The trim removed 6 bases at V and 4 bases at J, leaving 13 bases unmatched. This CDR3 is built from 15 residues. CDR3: CSASRGGKGADTQYF. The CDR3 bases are TGCAGTGCCAGTAGAGGGGGCAAAGGCGCAGATACGCAGTATTTT.

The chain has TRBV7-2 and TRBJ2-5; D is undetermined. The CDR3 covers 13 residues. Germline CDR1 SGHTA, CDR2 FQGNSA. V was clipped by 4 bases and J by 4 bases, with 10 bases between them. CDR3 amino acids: CASSYTYRETQYF. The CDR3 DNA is TGTGCCAGCAGCTATACGTATAGAGAGACCCAGTACTTC.

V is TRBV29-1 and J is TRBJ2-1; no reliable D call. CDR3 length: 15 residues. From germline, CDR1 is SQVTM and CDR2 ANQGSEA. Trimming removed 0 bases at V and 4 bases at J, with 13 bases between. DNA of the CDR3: TGCAGCGTTGAAGACATCACTAAGGGATACAATGAGCAGTTCTTC. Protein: CSVEDITKGYNEQFF.